This passage covers 2 T cell receptor beta chains from one sample sequenced in a study of beta chain bispecific antibodies for T cell cancers. Study-wide results and caveats: The leukemia cells, rather than normal T cells, gave most of the targeted TRBV signal.

Their target antigens are unknown. T cells were expanded from blood mononuclear cells for 2 to 3 days with anti-CD3 OKT3 or CD3/CD28 beads. TCRdb re-derived calls from the 5' RACE reads in MiXCR, one entry per CDR3 protein. The profile shows 20,000 to 25,000 distinct CDR3 sequences, 2.6% of them singletons. Sequencing was done on a sample of healthy donor T cells cultured with leukemia cells. These TCRs come from a human donor in good health. Some clones in this sample may be carry-over from other donors' samples.

A remark on this clonotype: One end of the junction fails to match germline, which may point to a read error. The genes are TRBV5-1 and TRBJ1-1; tentatively, D is TRBD1 (5 bases). CDR3 length: 14 residues. Germline values: CDR1 SGHRS, CDR2 YFSETQ. For the CDR3, the DNA is TGCGCCAGCAGCGAAACGGGGTCAGGGACTGAAGCTTCCTTT. Its protein product is CASSETGSGTEASF.

This clonotype was detected ten times or more. This rearrangement joins TRBV25-1 to TRBJ2-3; no firm D call. Trimming took 5 bases from V and 0 from J, leaving 6 bases between them. CDR1 MGHDK and CDR2 SYGVNS come from the germline V gene. The CDR3 covers 13 residues. In DNA form, the CDR3 reads TGTGCCAGCAGTCCCCCCAGCACAGATACGCAGTATTTT. Encoded protein: CASSPPSTDTQYF.